A selection of T cell receptor beta chains follows, all from one sample in a study of beta chain features in type 1 diabetes. Sequenced by immunoSEQ multiplex PCR; TCRdb stores in-frame clones only, minus some. The top ten hold around 0.025% of the sample, which has nearly 250,000 clones, around 14% seen once. Sample: naive CD4+ T cells from blood. The receptors originated from a woman in her thirties or forties in good health. The CDR3 runs from the conserved cysteine through the conserved F or W. D genes are given only for firm matches. Part of the rows lack a size; the others show once, few, many or a class for expanded clones.

NA	TRBV7-2	TRBJ1-2	TRBD1	CASSGGQTYGYTF	TGTGCCAGCAGCGGGGGACAGACTTATGGCTACACCTTC
NA	TRBV7-2	TRBJ1-2	TRBD1	CASSSPLGQGYGYTF	TGTGCCAGCAGCTCGCCGCTGGGACAGGGGTATGGCTACACCTTC
NA	TRBV6-6	TRBJ1-3	NA	CASSSSGLYSGNTIYF	TGTGCCAGCAGTTCCTCCGGACTCTACTCTGGAAACACCATATATTTT
many	TRBV18	TRBJ1-2	TRBD1	CASSDRADYGYTF	TGTGCCAGCTCAGACAGGGCCGACTATGGCTACACCTTC
NA	TRBV10-3	TRBJ1-5	TRBD1	CAISEWFGQGNQPQHF	TGTGCCATCAGTGAGTGGTTCGGACAGGGCAATCAGCCCCAGCATTTT
few	TRBV11-2	TRBJ2-6	NA	CASSSRSRLSGANVLTF	TGTGCCAGCAGCTCCCGGAGCAGACTCTCTGGGGCCAACGTCCTGACTTTC
NA	TRBV6-5	TRBJ2-3	TRBD2	CASSYDGLAVTDTQYF	TGTGCCAGCAGTTACGACGGACTAGCGGTCACAGATACGCAGTATTTT
few	TRBV2	TRBJ2-5	TRBD2	CASTRTSGNTETQYF	TGTGCCAGCACTAGAACTAGCGGTAACACGGAGACCCAGTACTTC
few	TRBV5-1	TRBJ1-2	TRBD1	CASRVVPGQGGYTF	TGCGCCAGCAGAGTAGTCCCGGGACAGGGTGGCTACACCTTC
few	TRBV19	TRBJ1-5	NA	CASNTQRGQPQHF	TGTGCCAGTAACACCCAACGAGGGCAGCCCCAGCATTTT
NA	TRBV7-2	TRBJ2-3	NA	CASSPRDTQYF	TGTGCCAGCAGCCCCAGAGATACGCAGTATTTT
NA	TRBV18	TRBJ1-1	NA	CASSPLDQEGLNTEAFF	TGTGCCAGCTCACCTCTGGACCAGGAGGGACTGAACACTGAAGCTTTCTTT
few	TRBV6-1	TRBJ2-4	TRBD1	CASSEGQGGNIQYF	TGTGCCAGCAGTGAAGGACAGGGGGGAAACATTCAGTACTTC
few	TRBV27	TRBJ1-2	NA	CASSLNGGLWSGYTF	TGTGCCAGCAGTTTAAACGGGGGGCTTTGGAGTGGCTACACCTTC
NA	TRBV7-2	TRBJ1-2	NA	CASSSLSSLNYGYTF	TGTGCCAGCAGCTCCCTATCGAGCCTTAACTATGGCTACACCTTC
few	TRBV9	TRBJ2-2	TRBD1	CASSGRTGYTGELFF	TGTGCCAGCAGCGGACGGACAGGGTACACCGGGGAGCTGTTTTTT
NA	TRBV4-1	TRBJ2-3	TRBD2	CASSGAGGVGTDTQYF	TGCGCCAGCAGCGGAGCGGGGGGTGTGGGCACAGATACGCAGTATTTT
NA	TRBV2	TRBJ1-4	NA	CASSDGGSTNEKLFF	TGTGCCAGCAGTGATGGAGGGTCAACTAATGAAAAACTGTTTTTT
NA	TRBV5-4	TRBJ2-7	NA	CASSLEVAEIYEQYF	TGTGCCAGCAGCTTGGAGGTAGCGGAAATCTACGAGCAGTACTTC
few	TRBV11-2	TRBJ2-5	TRBD2	CASSLGLAGGETQYF	TGTGCCAGCAGCTTAGGACTAGCGGGGGGAGAGACCCAGTACTTC
few	TRBV13	TRBJ2-5	TRBD2	CASSLFSPLAGGQETQYF	TGTGCCAGCAGCTTATTCTCCCCGCTAGCGGGGGGGCAGGAGACCCAGTACTTC
few	TRBV5-4	TRBJ1-2	TRBD1	CASSPQQGANYGYTF	TGTGCCAGCAGCCCCCAACAGGGGGCTAACTATGGCTACACCTTC
NA	TRBV19	TRBJ2-7	NA	CASSIGFSGARYEQYF	TGTGCCAGTAGTATAGGATTTAGTGGTGCCCGCTACGAGCAGTACTTC
NA	TRBV7-7	TRBJ2-7	NA	CASSASVVHEQYF	TGTGCTAGCAGCGCGTCCGTGGTCCACGAGCAGTACTTC
few	TRBV5-1	TRBJ2-6	TRBD1	CASSRDRLRGAGANVLTF	TGCGCCAGCAGTCGGGACAGGCTGCGCGGGGCTGGGGCCAACGTCCTGACTTTC
once	TRBV9	TRBJ1-6	NA	CASSVGSLNSPLHF	TGTGCCAGCAGCGTAGGTAGCCTCAATTCACCCCTCCACTTT
few	TRBV5-1	TRBJ2-1	NA	CASSLGRGYNEQFF	TGCGCCAGCAGCTTGGGCCGAGGGTACAATGAGCAGTTCTTC
NA	TRBV6-4	TRBJ2-7	TRBD1	CASSDGQGDEQYF	TGTGCCAGCAGTGACGGACAGGGGGACGAGCAGTACTTC
few	TRBV29-1	TRBJ1-1	NA	CRGPQLGNTEAFF	TGCAGGGGGCCGCAGTTAGGGAACACTGAAGCTTTCTTT
NA	TRBV5-4	TRBJ2-5	TRBD2	CASKAGGSQETQYF	TGTGCCAGCAAGGCGGGGGGGTCTCAAGAGACCCAGTACTTC
few	TRBV27	TRBJ2-1	TRBD2	CASSLRGRLAGGRFQNNEQFF	TGTGCCAGCAGTTTAAGGGGTCGGTTAGCGGGGGGGCGGTTCCAGAACAATGAGCAGTTCTTC
few	TRBV29-1	TRBJ1-1	TRBD1	CSARNDRGHTEAFF	TGCAGCGCAAGAAATGACAGGGGACACACTGAAGCTTTCTTT
NA	TRBV6-6	TRBJ2-2	TRBD2	CASTTAGGLTGELFF	TGTGCCAGCACGACAGCGGGGGGGTTGACCGGGGAGCTGTTTTTT
NA	TRBV2	TRBJ1-2	NA	CASSEGSVNYGYTF	TGTGCCAGCAGTGAAGGATCGGTTAACTATGGCTACACCTTC
NA	TRBV9	TRBJ2-7	NA	CASSLGYEQYF	TGTGCCAGCAGCCTCGGCTACGAGCAGTACTTC
NA	TRBV19	TRBJ1-2	TRBD1	CASWRGQGKSYTF	TGTGCCAGCTGGAGGGGACAGGGAAAAAGCTACACCTTC
few	TRBV25-1	TRBJ2-7	NA	CASSAPLLEQYF	TGTGCCAGCAGTGCCCCCCTCTTAGAGCAGTACTTC
few	TRBV18	TRBJ2-5	TRBD1	CASSPTGDVKTQYF	TGTGCCAGCTCACCGACAGGGGATGTAAAGACCCAGTACTTC
few	TRBV18	TRBJ2-1	TRBD2	CASSPPGLADIQFF	TGTGCCAGCTCACCGCCGGGACTAGCGGATATACAGTTCTTC
few	TRBV6-1	TRBJ1-6	NA	CASSEKPGHPNSPLHF	TGTGCCAGCAGTGAAAAGCCGGGACACCCGAATTCACCCCTCCACTTT
NA	TRBV2	TRBJ1-5	TRBD1	CASSGTGTSNQPQHF	TGTGCCAGCAGCGGGACAGGGACTAGCAATCAGCCCCAGCATTTT
NA	TRBV5-1	TRBJ2-2	TRBD1	CASSLGQGSGELFF	TGCGCCAGCAGCCTTGGACAGGGCAGCGGGGAGCTGTTTTTT
few	TRBV6-5	TRBJ1-1	NA	CASSYGRSTEAFF	TGTGCCAGCAGTTACGGCCGAAGCACTGAAGCTTTCTTT
few	TRBV13	TRBJ2-5	NA	CASSLESGEETQYF	TGTGCCAGCAGCTTAGAATCCGGAGAAGAGACCCAGTACTTC
NA	TRBV7-2	TRBJ2-3	TRBD2	CASSLVGTSGGATDTQYF	TGTGCCAGCAGCTTAGTGGGGACTAGCGGGGGGGCAACAGATACGCAGTATTTT
NA	TRBV7-9	TRBJ2-6	TRBD1	CASSFTGQSFSGANVLTF	TGTGCCAGCAGCTTCACGGGACAGAGTTTCTCTGGGGCCAACGTCCTGACTTTC
NA	TRBV7-9	TRBJ2-2	NA	CASSPRGGLNTGELFF	TGTGCCAGCTCCCCTAGAGGAGGGCTCAACACCGGGGAGCTGTTTTTT
NA	TRBV5-6	TRBJ2-1	TRBD1	CASSMDRDNEQFF	TGTGCCAGCAGCATGGACAGGGACAATGAGCAGTTCTTC